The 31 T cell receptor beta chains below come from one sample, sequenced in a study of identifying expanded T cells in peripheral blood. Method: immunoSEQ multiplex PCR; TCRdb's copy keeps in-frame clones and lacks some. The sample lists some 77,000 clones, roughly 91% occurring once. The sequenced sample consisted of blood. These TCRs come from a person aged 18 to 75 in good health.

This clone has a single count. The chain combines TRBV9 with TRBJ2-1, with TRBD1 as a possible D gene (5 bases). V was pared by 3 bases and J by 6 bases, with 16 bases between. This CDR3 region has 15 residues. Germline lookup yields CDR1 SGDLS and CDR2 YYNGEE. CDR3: CASSDGGAARNEQFF. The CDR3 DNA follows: TGTGCCAGCAGCGACGGTGGGGCGGCCCGCAATGAGCAGTTCTTC.

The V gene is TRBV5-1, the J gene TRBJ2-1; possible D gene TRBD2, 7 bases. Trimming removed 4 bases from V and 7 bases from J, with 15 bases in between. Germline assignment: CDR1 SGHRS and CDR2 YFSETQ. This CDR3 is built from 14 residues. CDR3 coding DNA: TGCGCCAGCAGCCGTGGGGGGGCTCAAAATGAGCAGTTCTTC. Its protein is CASSRGGAQNEQFF.

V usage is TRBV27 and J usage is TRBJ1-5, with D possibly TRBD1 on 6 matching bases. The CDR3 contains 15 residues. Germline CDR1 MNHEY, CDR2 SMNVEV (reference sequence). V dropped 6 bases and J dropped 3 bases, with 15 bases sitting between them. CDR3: CASRPGGAVNQPQHF. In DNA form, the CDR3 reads TGTGCCAGCAGGCCGGGGGGGGCCGTCAATCAGCCCCAGCATTTT.

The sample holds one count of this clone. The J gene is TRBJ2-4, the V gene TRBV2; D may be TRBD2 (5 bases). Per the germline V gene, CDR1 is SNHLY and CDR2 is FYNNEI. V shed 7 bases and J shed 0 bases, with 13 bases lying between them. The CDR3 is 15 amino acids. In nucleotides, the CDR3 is TGTGCCAGCACATCGGAGGCGCGAGCCAAAAACATTCAGTACTTC. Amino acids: CASTSEARAKNIQYF.

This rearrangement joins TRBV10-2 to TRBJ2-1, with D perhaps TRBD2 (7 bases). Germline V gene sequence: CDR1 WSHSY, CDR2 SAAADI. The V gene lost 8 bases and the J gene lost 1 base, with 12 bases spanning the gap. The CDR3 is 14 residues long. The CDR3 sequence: CASGGAGSYNEQFF. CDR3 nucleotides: TGCGCCAGCGGGGGGGCCGGGTCCTACAATGAGCAGTTCTTC.

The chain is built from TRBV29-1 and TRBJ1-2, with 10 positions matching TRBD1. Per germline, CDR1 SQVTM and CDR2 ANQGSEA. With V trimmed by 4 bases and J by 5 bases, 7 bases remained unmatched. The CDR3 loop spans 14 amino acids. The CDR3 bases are TGCAGCGTTGTCCGACAGGGGGCTTCGTATGGCTACACCTTC. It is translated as CSVVRQGASYGYTF.

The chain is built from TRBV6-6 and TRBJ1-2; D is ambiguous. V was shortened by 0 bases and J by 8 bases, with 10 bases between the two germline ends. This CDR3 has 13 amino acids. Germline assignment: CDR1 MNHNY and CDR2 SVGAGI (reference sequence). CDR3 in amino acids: CASSYSEVVGYTF. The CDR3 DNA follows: TGTGCCAGCAGTTACTCGGAAGTCGTCGGCTACACCTTC.

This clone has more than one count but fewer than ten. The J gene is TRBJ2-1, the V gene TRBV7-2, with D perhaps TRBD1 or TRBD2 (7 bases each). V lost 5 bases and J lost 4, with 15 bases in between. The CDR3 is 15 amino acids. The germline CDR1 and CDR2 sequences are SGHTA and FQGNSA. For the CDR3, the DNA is TGTGCCAGCAGCCCCCAGGGGGGGGGTTACAATGAGCAGTTCTTC. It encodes CASSPQGGGYNEQFF.

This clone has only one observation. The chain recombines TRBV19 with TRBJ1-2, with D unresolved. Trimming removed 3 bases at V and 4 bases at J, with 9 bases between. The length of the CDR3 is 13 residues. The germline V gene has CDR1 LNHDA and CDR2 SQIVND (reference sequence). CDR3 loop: CASSIGRLYGYTF. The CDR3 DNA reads TGTGCCAGTAGTATTGGGAGACTCTATGGCTACACCTTC.

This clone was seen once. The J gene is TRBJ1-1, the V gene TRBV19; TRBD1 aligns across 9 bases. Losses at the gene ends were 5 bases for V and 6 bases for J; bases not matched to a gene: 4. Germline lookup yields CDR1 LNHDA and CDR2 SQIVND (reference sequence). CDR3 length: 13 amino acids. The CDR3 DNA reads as TGTGCCAGTAGTGACAGGGGGGTCCCTGAAGCTTTCTTT. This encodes CASSDRGVPEAFF.

In nucleotides, the CDR3 is TGTGCCTGGAGCCTCAGGACAGGGTATGGCTACACCTTC. This encodes CAWSLRTGYGYTF. V gene TRBV30 combines with J gene TRBJ1-2; 8 bases line up with TRBD1. V shed 3 bases, J shed 5 bases, and the junction held 5 bases outside the gene matches. Germline V gene sequence: CDR1 GTSNPN, CDR2 SVGIG (reference sequence). The CDR3 has 13 amino acids.

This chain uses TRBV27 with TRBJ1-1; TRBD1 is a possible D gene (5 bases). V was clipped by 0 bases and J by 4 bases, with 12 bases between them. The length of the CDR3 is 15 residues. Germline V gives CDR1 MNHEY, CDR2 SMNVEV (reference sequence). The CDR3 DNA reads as TGTGCCAGCAGTTTATCACGGGGAAGGGGCACTGAAGCTTTCTTT. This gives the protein CASSLSRGRGTEAFF.

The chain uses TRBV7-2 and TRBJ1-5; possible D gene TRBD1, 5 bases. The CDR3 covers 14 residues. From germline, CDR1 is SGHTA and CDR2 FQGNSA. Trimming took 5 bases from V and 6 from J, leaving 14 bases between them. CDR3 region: CASSNLGGPQPQHF. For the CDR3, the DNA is TGTGCCAGCAGCAATCTCGGGGGACCTCAGCCCCAGCATTTT.

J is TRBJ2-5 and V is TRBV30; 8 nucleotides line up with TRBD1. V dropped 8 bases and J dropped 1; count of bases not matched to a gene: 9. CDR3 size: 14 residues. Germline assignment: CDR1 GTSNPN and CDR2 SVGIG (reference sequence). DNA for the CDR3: TGTGCCGGGGGGACAGGACTCTCCCAAGAGACCCAGTACTTC. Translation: CAGGTGLSQETQYF.

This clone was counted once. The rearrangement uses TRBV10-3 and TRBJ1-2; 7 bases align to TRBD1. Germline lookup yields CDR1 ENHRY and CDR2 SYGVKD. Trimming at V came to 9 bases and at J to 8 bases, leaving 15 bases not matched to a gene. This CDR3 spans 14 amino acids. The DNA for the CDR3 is TGTGCCATACAAACAGGGGCCGGAGAGAAAGGCTACACCTTC. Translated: CAIQTGAGEKGYTF.

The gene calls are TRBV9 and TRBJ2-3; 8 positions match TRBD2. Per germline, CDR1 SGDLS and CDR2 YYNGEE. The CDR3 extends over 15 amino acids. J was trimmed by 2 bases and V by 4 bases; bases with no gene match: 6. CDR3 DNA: TGTGCCAGCAGCTCCCGGCGGGGGGACACAGATACGCAGTATTTT. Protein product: CASSSRRGDTDTQYF.

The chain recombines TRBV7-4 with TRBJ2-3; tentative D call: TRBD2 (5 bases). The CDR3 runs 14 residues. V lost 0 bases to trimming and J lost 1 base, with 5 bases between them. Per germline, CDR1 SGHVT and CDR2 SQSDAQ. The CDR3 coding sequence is TGTGCCAGCAGCTTAGCGGGAGGCACAGATACGCAGTATTTT. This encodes CASSLAGGTDTQYF.

The CDR3 region is CASRSGTGFNEKLFF. The CDR3 DNA is TGTGCCAGCAGATCCGGGACAGGGTTTAATGAAAAACTGTTTTTT. The chain links TRBV7-8 to TRBJ1-4, with TRBD1 matching 9 bases. Trimming cost V 6 bases and J 4 bases; bases outside gene matches: 6. Germline V gives CDR1 SGHVS, CDR2 FQNEAQ. This CDR3 has 15 amino acids.

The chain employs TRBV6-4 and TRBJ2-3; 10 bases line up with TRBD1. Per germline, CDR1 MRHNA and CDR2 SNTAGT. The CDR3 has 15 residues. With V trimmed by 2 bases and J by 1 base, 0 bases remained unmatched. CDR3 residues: CASSDGTGGTDTQYF. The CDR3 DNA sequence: TGTGCCAGCAGTGACGGGACAGGGGGCACAGATACGCAGTATTTT.

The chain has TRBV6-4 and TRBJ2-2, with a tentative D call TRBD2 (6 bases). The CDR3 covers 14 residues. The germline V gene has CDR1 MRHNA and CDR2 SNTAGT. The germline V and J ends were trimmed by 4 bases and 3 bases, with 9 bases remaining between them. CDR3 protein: CASSVSGDTGELFF. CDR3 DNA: TGTGCCAGCAGTGTATCGGGGGACACCGGGGAGCTGTTTTTT.

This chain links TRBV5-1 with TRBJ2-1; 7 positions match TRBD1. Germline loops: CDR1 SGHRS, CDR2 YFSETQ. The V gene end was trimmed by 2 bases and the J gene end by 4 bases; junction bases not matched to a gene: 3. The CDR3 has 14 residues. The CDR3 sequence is CASSLGTAYNEQFF. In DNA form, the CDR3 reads TGCGCCAGCAGCTTAGGGACAGCATACAATGAGCAGTTCTTC.

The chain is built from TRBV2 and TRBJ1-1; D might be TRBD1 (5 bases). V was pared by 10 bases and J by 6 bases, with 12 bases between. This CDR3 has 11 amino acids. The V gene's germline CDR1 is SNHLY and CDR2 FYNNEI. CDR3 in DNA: TGTGCCACCCCATGGGGCGCTGAAGCTTTCTTT. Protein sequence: CATPWGAEAFF.

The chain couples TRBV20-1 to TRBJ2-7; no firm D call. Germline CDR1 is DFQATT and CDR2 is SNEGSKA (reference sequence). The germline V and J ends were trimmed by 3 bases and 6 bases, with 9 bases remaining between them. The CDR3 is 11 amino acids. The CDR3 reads CSARLGSEQYF. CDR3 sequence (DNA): TGCAGTGCTAGGCTGGGTTCCGAGCAGTACTTC.

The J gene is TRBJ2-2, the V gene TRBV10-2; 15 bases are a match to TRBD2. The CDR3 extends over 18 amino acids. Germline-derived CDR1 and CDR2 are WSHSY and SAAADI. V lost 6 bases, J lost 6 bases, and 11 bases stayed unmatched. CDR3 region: CASSWTSGGAGRAGELFF. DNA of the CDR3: TGCGCCAGCAGCTGGACTAGCGGGGGGGCCGGACGAGCCGGGGAGCTGTTTTTT.

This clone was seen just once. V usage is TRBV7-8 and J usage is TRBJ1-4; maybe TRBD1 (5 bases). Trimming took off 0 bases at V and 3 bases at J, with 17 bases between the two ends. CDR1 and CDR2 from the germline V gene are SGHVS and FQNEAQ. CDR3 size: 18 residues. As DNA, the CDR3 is TGTGCCAGCAGCTTAGCGGGCAGGGTAGAACGTGCTAATGAAAAACTGTTTTTT. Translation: CASSLAGRVERANEKLFF.

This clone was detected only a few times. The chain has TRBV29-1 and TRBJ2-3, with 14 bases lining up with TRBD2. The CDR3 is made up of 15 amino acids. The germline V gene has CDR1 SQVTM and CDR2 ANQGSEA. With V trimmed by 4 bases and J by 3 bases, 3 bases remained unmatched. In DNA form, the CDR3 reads TGCAGCGTTGGACTAGCGGGGGGGCCGACAGATACGCAGTATTTT. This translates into CSVGLAGGPTDTQYF.

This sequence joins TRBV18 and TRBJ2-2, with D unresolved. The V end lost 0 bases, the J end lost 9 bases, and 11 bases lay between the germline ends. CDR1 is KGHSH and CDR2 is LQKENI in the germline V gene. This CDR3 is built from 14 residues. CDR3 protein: CASSPPSPPRELFF. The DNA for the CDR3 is TGTGCCAGCTCACCACCGAGTCCCCCTCGGGAGCTGTTTTTT.

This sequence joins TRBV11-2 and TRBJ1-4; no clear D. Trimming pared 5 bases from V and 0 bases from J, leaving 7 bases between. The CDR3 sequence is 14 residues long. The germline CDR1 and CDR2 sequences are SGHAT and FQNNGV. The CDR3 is CASSPTTTNEKLFF. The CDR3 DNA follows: TGTGCCAGCAGCCCCACGACAACTAATGAAAAACTGTTTTTT.

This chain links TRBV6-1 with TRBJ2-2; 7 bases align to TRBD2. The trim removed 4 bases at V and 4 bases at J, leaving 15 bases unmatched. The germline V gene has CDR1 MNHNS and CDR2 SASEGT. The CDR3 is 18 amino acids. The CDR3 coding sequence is TGTGCCAGCAGTGCCCGCGGTGGGAGGGCGGTCGGCACCGGGGAGCTGTTTTTT. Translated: CASSARGGRAVGTGELFF.

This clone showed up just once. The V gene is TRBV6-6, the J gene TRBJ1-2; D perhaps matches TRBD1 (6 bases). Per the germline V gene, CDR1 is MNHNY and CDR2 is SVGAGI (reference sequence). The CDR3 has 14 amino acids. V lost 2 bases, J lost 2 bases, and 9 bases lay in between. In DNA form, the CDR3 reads TGTGCCAGCAGTTACCGACAGGAAAACTATGGCTACACCTTC. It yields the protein CASSYRQENYGYTF.

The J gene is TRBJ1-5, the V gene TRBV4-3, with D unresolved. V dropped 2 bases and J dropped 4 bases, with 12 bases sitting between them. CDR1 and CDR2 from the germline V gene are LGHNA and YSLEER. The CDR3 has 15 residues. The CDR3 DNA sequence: TGCGCCAGCAGCCAATCTATAGTCCTTAATCAGCCCCAGCATTTT. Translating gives CASSQSIVLNQPQHF.